The clone carrying this TCR beta chain appeared many times. The antigen remains unidentified. This sample is drawn from a study of identical twins. CDR1 is LNHDA, CDR2 SQIVND, per germline (reference sequence). Deletions cut 3 bases from V and 0 bases from J, with 6 bases between. The CDR3 runs to 13 residues. Notes on the study in general: Cord blood beta clonotypes present at high abundance carried fewer insertions; no such pattern appeared in memory repertoires. Twin pairs had excess sharing that was weaker in beta out-of-frame sequences. The study reached conclusions through statistical analysis that was cross-sectional, not following the same donors.

A universal primer site arose from template switching, and cDNA bore unique molecular identifiers. TCRdb independently ran MiXCR on the 5' RACE reads; one entry per CDR3 protein. The repertoire holds 1.5 million to 2 million distinct CDR3 sequences, under 35% seen once, with around 0.25% in the top ten. The rearrangement uses TRBV19 and TRBJ2-7; D gene unclear. This TCR came from a newborn girl in good health. The sample was cord blood. The CDR3 coding sequence is TGTGCCAGTAGTATCGCTAGCTCCTACGAGCAGTACTTC. This sequence encodes CASSIASSYEQYF.